This T cell receptor (beta chain) was sequenced for a study of graft-versus-host responses after intestinal transplantation. Study in general: Induction using anti-thymocyte globulin, followed by tacrolimus and steroids for two to three years, was given to all recipients. Study results and limitations: Maximum circulating GvH clone levels tracked with early post-transplant HvG decreases. Graft-donor T cell macrochimerism in patients accompanied high graft-versus-host to host-versus-graft clonal ratios in allografts.

Clones were sequenced by immunoSEQ multiplex PCR, and TCRdb holds only the in-frame ones, with some missing. Among about 88,000 clones listed, 94% were seen once. J was trimmed by 7 bases and V by 2 bases; bases with no gene match: 9. CDR3 length equals 15 residues. The germline gives CDR1 SGDLS, CDR2 YYNGEE. A word on this clone: Its antigen is as yet unknown.

The starting material was unstimulated CD4+ T cells sorted from spleen or lymph node cells, obtained before transplant. The chain employs TRBV9 and TRBJ2-7; 10 bases fit TRBD2. The receptor was derived from a human donor who was the organ donor for an intestinal transplant. DNA for the CDR3: TGTGCCAGCAGCGTCTATAGCGGGGGGCTGGGGGAGCAGTACTTC. It codes for CASSVYSGGLGEQYF.